These 31 T cell receptor beta chains were all obtained from the same sample, sequenced in a study of tumor-infiltrating lymphocytes in primary liver carcinoma. The researchers obtained blood RNA from unsorted whole blood and also extracted germline DNA. Priming with a constant-region primer yielded TCR beta cDNA from about 510 ng total RNA. What produced the TCR beta libraries was three nested multiplex PCR rounds using slightly modified ARM-PCR. With TRBV1-TRBV30 forward primers and a C-beta reverse primer, the first two PCR rounds were run for 10 cycles each. TCRdb re-called the multiplex PCR reads with MiXCR, one entry per CDR3 protein. In the table there are 300,000 to 350,000 distinct CDR3 sequences, roughly three fifths of which are singletons. The source material was peripheral blood. The origin of the receptors is a woman aged 25 to 39 with primary liver carcinoma and hepatitis B virus infection.

The chain is built from TRBV12-5 and TRBJ2-2, with 7 nucleotides matching TRBD2. The CDR3 loop spans 20 amino acids. Germline V gene data show CDR1 as LGHNT and CDR2 as FRNRAP. Losses at the gene ends were 0 bases for V and 0 bases for J; bases not matched to a gene: 13. The CDR3 protein is CASGLVGVGGMFANTGELFF. For the CDR3, the DNA is TGTGCTAGTGGTTTGGTAGGAGTGGGAGGGATGTTCGCGAACACCGGGGAGCTGTTTTTT. Together with reference TRBV12-5 and TRBJ2-2, the CDR3 gives the full variable domain: DARVTQTPRHKVTEMGQEVTMRCQPILGHNTVFWYRQTMMQGLELLAYFRNRAPLDDSGMPKDRFSAEMPDATLATLKIQPSEPRDSAVYFCASGLVGVGGMFANTGELFFGEGSRLTVL.

Notes on this clonotype: This is likely a read error, given that the CDR3 carries no conserved phenylalanine or tryptophan at its end. This rearrangement joins TRBV4-3 to TRBJ1-2; 9 nucleotides line up with TRBD1. CDR3 length: 16 amino acids. Germline V lookup: CDR1 LGHNA, CDR2 YSLEER. CDR3 amino acids: CASGHSQGAVAYGYTL. Here the CDR3 DNA reads TGCGCAAGCGGACACTCACAGGGGGCGGTAGCCTATGGCTACACCCTC.

This clonotype appeared once. The rearrangement uses TRBV14 and TRBJ1-3; 8 positions agree with TRBD1. The CDR3 runs 19 residues. The ends lost 0 bases at V and 2 bases at J; junction bases unmatched: 12. CDR1 and CDR2 from the germline V gene are SGHDN and FVKESK. In DNA, the CDR3 is TGTGCCAGCAGCCAAGACGGGACAGGTGCCGGGGGACCTGGAAACACCATATATTTT. Translating it yields CASSQDGTGAGGPGNTIYF.

The chain joins TRBV12-3 or TRBV12-4 to TRBJ2-2, with D possibly being TRBD1 or TRBD2 (7 bases each). This CDR3 has 16 residues. Trimming shortened V by 2 bases and J by 7 bases, and 17 bases separated the two germline ends. CDR3 sequence: CASSLCGGRGCGELFF. The CDR3 DNA is TGTGCCAGCAGTTTATGCGGGGGCAGGGGGTGCGGGGAGCTGTTTTTT.

For this clonotype: A much larger clone lies a single base off, so this may be a read error. V is TRBV4-1 and J is TRBJ2-1, with D possibly being TRBD2 (6 bases). The CDR3 covers 13 residues. CDR1 and CDR2 from the germline V gene are MGHRA and YSYEKL. The CDR3 nucleotides are TGCACCAGCAGCCCGGACTACCACAATGAGCAGTTCTTC. As protein: CTSSPDYHNEQFF.

Regarding this clonotype: A much larger clone differs by one base, so this may be a read error. The chain is built from TRBV12-3 or TRBV12-4 and TRBJ2-2, with D possibly being TRBD1 (5 bases). The ends were cut back, 8 bases at V and 5 bases at J, with 12 bases in the middle. The CDR3 is 13 residues long. The CDR3 nucleotides read TGTGCCAGCCGCACGACAGTGACCGGGGAGCTGTTTTTT. Amino acids: CASRTTVTGELFF.

The chain carries TRBV12-3 or TRBV12-4 and TRBJ1-6; D is unresolved. This CDR3 contains 11 residues. The CDR3 DNA reads TGTGTCAGACGAAACAATTCACCCCTCCACTTT. Its translation: CVRRNNSPLHF.

This clonotype occurred many times. V gene TRBV4-1 combines with J gene TRBJ2-6; D gene uncertain. CDR1 and CDR2 (germline): MGHRA, YSYEKL. Trimming cost V 1 base and J 4 bases, with 8 bases left between them. The CDR3 is 15 amino acids. The DNA for the CDR3 is TGCGCCAGCAGCCAAGCAAATCTGGGGGCCAACGTCCTGACTTTC. Protein product: CASSQANLGANVLTF.

To note about this clonotype: A single base separates this from a much larger clone, so it may be a read error. The J gene is TRBJ2-7, the V gene TRBV6-8, with D tentatively TRBD1 or TRBD2 (5 bases each). V was pared by 10 bases and J by 2 bases, with 21 bases between. Germline V lookup: CDR1 MNHGY, CDR2 SAAAGT. The CDR3 contains 15 residues. The CDR3: CAITDLRTGPYEQYF. The CDR3 nucleotides are TGTGCCATCACCGATCTTAGGACGGGACCCTACGAGCAGTACTTC.

Note on this clonotype: A read error is possible here, since a much larger clone lies one base away. V and J are TRBV5-4 and TRBJ2-7; the D is unclear. The germline CDR1 and CDR2 sequences are SGHNT and YYREEE (reference sequence). The CDR3 loop spans 13 amino acids. V was pared by 2 bases and J by 3 bases, with 9 bases between. The CDR3, as DNA: TGTGCCAGCAGCTTAGGATGGAACTACGAGCAGTACTTC. It codes for CASSLGWNYEQYF.

This rearrangement joins TRBV10-2 to TRBJ1-5; possible D gene TRBD1, 6 bases. The CDR3 extends over 17 amino acids. V gave up 0 bases and J gave up 5 bases, with 17 bases separating them. Germline V gene lookup returns CDR1 WSHSY and CDR2 SAAADI. The CDR3 DNA follows: TGCGCCAGCAGTGAGTCGGTATCCAGGGGCACTGATCAGCCCCAGCATTTT. This gives the protein CASSESVSRGTDQPQHF.

The V and J genes are TRBV5-1 and TRBJ1-2; no definite D call. CDR1 is SGHRS, CDR2 YFSETQ, per germline. Trimming took 10 bases from V and 10 from J, leaving 14 bases between them. The CDR3 is 10 amino acids. CDR3 nucleotide sequence: TGCGCCCGCTCCTGGAGTTCCTACACCTTC. It yields the protein CARSWSSYTF.

This clonotype was seen once. The junction and the germline gene differ at one end; a read error may be behind it. The V gene is TRBV7-8, the J gene TRBJ2-7; D perhaps matches TRBD1 (5 bases). The CDR3 is made up of 16 amino acids. Germline V gene lookup returns CDR1 SGHVS and CDR2 FQNEAQ. In DNA form, the CDR3 reads TGTGCCAGCAGCCAACCTGTCGACAGAAACTCCCACGAGCAGTGCTTC. It codes for CASSQPVDRNSHEQCF. The entire variable domain, with the rest obtained from reference TRBV7-8 and TRBJ2-7, is as follows: GAGVSQSPRYKVAKRGQDVALRCDPISGHVSLFWYQQALGQGPEFLTYFQNEAQLDKSGLPSDRFFAERPEGSVSTLKIQRTQQEDSAVYLCASSQPVDRNSHEQCFGPGTRLTVT.

On this clonotype: A much larger clone differs by one base, so this may be a read error. The chain has TRBV6-2 or TRBV6-3 and TRBJ2-7; the match to TRBD1 covers 7 bases. The CDR3 covers 15 residues. Germline V CDR1 and CDR2: MNHEY, SVGEGT. Germline trimming cut 5 bases from V and 3 bases from J; bases unmatched to any gene: 10. The CDR3 DNA reads as TGTGCCAGCAGTCCAAGCCGACAGGGAAACTACGAGCAGTACTTC. It specifies CASSPSRQGNYEQYF.

This clonotype has just one count. The germline gene is not matched at one end of the junction; a read error may be the cause. The gene calls are TRBV5-5 and TRBJ2-2; D call uncertain. The germline gives CDR1 SGHKS, CDR2 YYEKEE (reference sequence). The length of the CDR3 is 14 residues. The CDR3 spells CASRPVRNTGQLFF. The CDR3 coding sequence is TGTGCCAGCAGACCTGTCAGAAACACCGGGCAGCTGTTTTTT.

CDR3 region: CASSPQGVLANEQFF. The CDR3 DNA reads TGTGCCAGCAGCCCACAGGGGGTTTTGGCTAATGAGCAGTTCTTC. The chain recombines TRBV5-5 with TRBJ2-1, with 8 bases identical to TRBD1. This CDR3 contains 15 residues. Unmatched junction bases numbered 10, after V lost 4 bases and J lost 7 bases. Germline values: CDR1 SGHKS, CDR2 YYEKEE (reference sequence).

The rearrangement links TRBV10-3 to TRBJ1-2, with 8 bases identical to TRBD1. Germline assignment: CDR1 ENHRY and CDR2 SYGVKD. The CDR3 is 14 residues long. The ends lost 1 base at V and 7 bases at J; junction bases unmatched: 5. This CDR3 is CAISEWTGKFGYTF. The DNA of the CDR3 is TGTGCCATCAGTGAGTGGACAGGGAAGTTTGGCTACACCTTC.

V is TRBV5-4 and J is TRBJ1-2; 7 nucleotides line up with TRBD1. The CDR3 has 14 residues. Germline values: CDR1 SGHNT, CDR2 YYREEE (reference sequence). V lost 2 bases and J lost 4; bases outside the gene matches: 5. CDR3 sequence: CASSFQGELYGYTF. CDR3 DNA: TGTGCCAGCAGCTTCCAGGGGGAGCTCTATGGCTACACCTTC.

This clonotype was counted once. It may be a read error: a sequence one base away is much more abundant. The V and J genes are TRBV12-3 or TRBV12-4 and TRBJ1-3, with a weak D call TRBD1 (5 bases). The CDR3 runs to 17 residues. As DNA, the CDR3 is TGTGCCAGCAGTTTCGTCCCGGGACCTAGCTCTGGAAGCACCATATATTTT. Amino acid sequence: CASSFVPGPSSGSTIYF.

This clonotype has just a few counts. The chain joins TRBV6-1 to TRBJ1-2, with 7 bases identical to TRBD1. This CDR3 has 14 residues. V gave up 2 bases and J gave up 5 bases; unmatched junction bases: 5. Germline CDR1 reads MNHNS; CDR2 reads SASEGT. The CDR3 nucleotides are TGTGCCAGCAGTGAATCGGGACAGTTATATGGCTACACCTTC. Residues: CASSESGQLYGYTF.

Notes on this clonotype: A read error may be the cause here, since a much bigger clone is one base away. This chain uses TRBV12-3 or TRBV12-4 with TRBJ2-3; D possibly corresponds to TRBD2 (6 bases). This CDR3 contains 15 residues. CDR3 bases: TGTGCCAGCAGTTTATTAGCGGCTAGCACAGATACGCGGTATTTT. This codes for CASSLLAASTDTRYF.

In its sample, this clonotype was seen a few times. CDR3 sequence reads: CASSLVGDLKYGYTF. The CDR3 region has the DNA TGTGCCAGCAGCTTGGTAGGGGACCTTAAGTATGGCTACACCTTC. This chain connects TRBV5-5 to TRBJ1-2; weak D call: TRBD1 (5 bases). In germline, CDR1 is SGHKS, CDR2 YYEKEE (reference sequence). Trimming removed 0 bases from V and 5 bases from J, with 14 bases in between. This CDR3 is built from 15 residues.

Points on this clonotype: The missing conserved phenylalanine or tryptophan at the end of this CDR3 makes a read error likely. V is TRBV12-3 or TRBV12-4 and J is TRBJ2-4; tentatively, D is TRBD1 (6 bases). V was clipped by 6 bases and J by 7 bases, with 16 bases between them. This CDR3 has 14 residues. CDR3 sequence reads: CASRPRGKSNIQYL. The CDR3 DNA sequence: TGTGCCAGCAGACCCAGGGGCAAGTCGAACATTCAGTACTTA.

The rearrangement joins TRBV7-9 to TRBJ2-7, with 10 nucleotides matching TRBD1. V lost 3 bases and J lost 4; bases outside the gene matches: 6. The CDR3 spans 15 residues. Germline V gene data show CDR1 as SEHNR and CDR2 as FQNEAQ (reference sequence). CDR3 region: CASSLTGGLSYEQYF. CDR3 nucleotides: TGTGCCAGCAGCTTGACAGGGGGCTTGTCGTACGAGCAGTACTTC.

This clonotype was seen only a few times. The rearrangement links TRBV7-8 to TRBJ2-5, with 8 bases lining up with TRBD1. The CDR3 is 16 amino acids. Per the germline V gene, CDR1 is SGHVS and CDR2 is FQNEAQ. The V and J ends lost 5 bases and 5 bases, in that order; junction bases with no gene match: 13. CDR3 sequence: CASSRTSDRAWETQYF. The CDR3 DNA reads TGTGCCAGCAGCAGAACATCGGACAGGGCGTGGGAGACCCAGTACTTC.

As for this clonotype: The junction does not match germline at one end; this may be a read error. This sequence joins TRBV5-4 and TRBJ2-7; no firm D call. Germline CDR1 reads SGHNT; CDR2 reads YYREEE (reference sequence). This CDR3 has 16 residues. The DNA for the CDR3 is TGTGCCAGCAGCTTATATTTGGGCAGGTCAGTAGACGAGCATTACTTC. It translates to CASSLYLGRSVDEHYF. Full variable domain (rest looked up from reference TRBV5-4 and TRBJ2-7): ETGVTQSPTHLIKTRGQQVTLRCSSQSGHNTVSWYQQALGQGPQFIFQYYREEENGRGNFPPRFSGLQFPNYSSELNVNALELDDSALYLCASSLYLGRSVDEHYFGPGTRLTVT.

This clonotype is labeled as medium-sized. The chain links TRBV29-1 to TRBJ2-1; 8 positions agree with TRBD2. Germline values: CDR1 SQVTM, CDR2 ANQGSEA. The CDR3 loop spans 14 amino acids. Unmatched junction bases numbered 8, after V lost 7 bases and J lost 3 bases. CDR3 region: CSAAGLAGYNEQFF. CDR3 DNA: TGCAGCGCCGCCGGGCTAGCGGGCTACAATGAGCAGTTCTTC.

This clonotype was observed once. Germline and junction disagree at one end, which may indicate a read error. The chain uses TRBV28 and TRBJ2-3; TRBD1 matches 8 bases. The CDR3 runs 13 residues. Germline loops: CDR1 MDHEN, CDR2 SYDVKM. CDR3 amino acids: CTSSRTGPDTQYF. CDR3 nucleotide sequence: TGTACCAGCAGCCGGACAGGGCCCGATACGCAGTATTTT.

In its sample, this clonotype was seen many times. V is TRBV11-2 and J is TRBJ2-7; D not resolved. V lost 5 bases to trimming and J lost 2 bases, with 16 bases between them. Germline values: CDR1 SGHAT, CDR2 FQNNGV. This CDR3 is built from 15 residues. Here the CDR3 reads CASSPRTNLPYEQYF. CDR3 coding DNA: TGTGCCAGCAGCCCCAGGACCAACCTCCCCTACGAGCAGTACTTC.

This clonotype has more than one count but fewer than ten. J is TRBJ2-3 and V is TRBV2; possibly TRBD1 or TRBD2 for D (5 bases each). The CDR3 consists of 15 residues. CDR1 SNHLY and CDR2 FYNNEI come from the germline V gene. Between the trimmed V and J ends, which lost 6 bases and 6 bases, there was a span of 19 bases. The CDR3: CASRDGAPPGDTQYF. The CDR3 DNA is TGTGCCAGCAGGGACGGGGCTCCCCCAGGGGATACGCAGTATTTT.

Worth noting for this clonotype: A junction boundary mismatches the germline segment, possibly from a read error. This sequence joins TRBV6-5 and TRBJ1-2; D gene unclear. Germline V gene data show CDR1 as MNHEY and CDR2 as SVGAGI. This CDR3 region has 15 residues. In DNA, the CDR3 is TGTGTCAGCAGTTATGCGGCAGCCCGTAACTATGGCTACACCTTC. Protein sequence: CVSSYAAARNYGYTF.